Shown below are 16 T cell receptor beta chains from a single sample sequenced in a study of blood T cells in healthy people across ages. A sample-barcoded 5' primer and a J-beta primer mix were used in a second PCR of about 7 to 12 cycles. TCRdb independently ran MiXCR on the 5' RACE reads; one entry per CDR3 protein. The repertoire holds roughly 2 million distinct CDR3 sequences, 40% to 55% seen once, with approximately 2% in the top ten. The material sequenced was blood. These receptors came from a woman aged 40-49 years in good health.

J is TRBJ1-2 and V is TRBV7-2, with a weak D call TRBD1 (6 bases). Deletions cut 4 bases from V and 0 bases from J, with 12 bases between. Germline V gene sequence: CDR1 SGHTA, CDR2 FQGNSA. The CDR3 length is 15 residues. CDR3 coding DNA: TGTGCCAGCAGCTCCTCCAGGGGAACTAACTATGGCTACACCTTC. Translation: CASSSSRGTNYGYTF.

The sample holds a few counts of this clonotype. The CDR3 loop is CASSRGLTTDTQYF. As DNA, the CDR3 is TGTGCCAGCAGTCGGGGATTGACGACAGATACGCAGTATTTT. V and J are TRBV4-2 and TRBJ2-3; TRBD2 might be the D (5 bases). This CDR3 has 14 residues. V was cut by 6 bases and J by 3 bases, with 13 bases left in between. Germline assignment: CDR1 LGHNA and CDR2 YNFKEQ.

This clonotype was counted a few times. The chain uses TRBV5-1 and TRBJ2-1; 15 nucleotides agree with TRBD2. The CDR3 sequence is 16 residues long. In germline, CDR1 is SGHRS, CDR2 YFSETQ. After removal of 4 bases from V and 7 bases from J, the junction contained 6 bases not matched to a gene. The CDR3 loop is CASSRWTSGGANEQFF. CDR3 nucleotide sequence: TGCGCCAGCAGCCGCTGGACTAGCGGGGGGGCAAATGAGCAGTTCTTC. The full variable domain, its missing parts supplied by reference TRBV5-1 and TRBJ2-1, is KAGVTQTPRYLIKTRGQQVTLSCSPISGHRSVSWYQQTPGQGLQFLFEYFSETQRNKGNFPGRFSGRQFSNSRSEMNVSTLELGDSALYLCASSRWTSGGANEQFFGPGTRLTVL.

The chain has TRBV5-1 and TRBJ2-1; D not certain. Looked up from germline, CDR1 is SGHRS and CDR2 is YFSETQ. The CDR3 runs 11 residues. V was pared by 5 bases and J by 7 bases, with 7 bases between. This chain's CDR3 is CASSNFNEQFF. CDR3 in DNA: TGCGCCAGCAGTAATTTTAATGAGCAGTTCTTC.

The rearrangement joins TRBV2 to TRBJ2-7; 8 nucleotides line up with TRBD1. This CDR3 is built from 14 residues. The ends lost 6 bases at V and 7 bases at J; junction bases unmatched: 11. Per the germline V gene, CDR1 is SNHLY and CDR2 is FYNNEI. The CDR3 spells CASREDREVDEQYF. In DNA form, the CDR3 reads TGTGCCAGCAGAGAGGACAGGGAAGTTGATGAGCAGTACTTC. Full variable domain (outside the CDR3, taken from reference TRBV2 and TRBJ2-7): EPEVTQTPSHQVTQMGQEVILRCVPISNHLYFYWYRQILGQKVEFLVSFYNNEISEKSEIFDDQFSVERPDGSNFTLKIRSTKLEDSAMYFCASREDREVDEQYFGPGTRLTVT.

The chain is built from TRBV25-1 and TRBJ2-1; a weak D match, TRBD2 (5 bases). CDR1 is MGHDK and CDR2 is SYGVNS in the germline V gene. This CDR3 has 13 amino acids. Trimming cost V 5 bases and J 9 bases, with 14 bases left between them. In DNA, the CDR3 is TGTGCCAGCAGTCGTCCGGGGTGGGCTGAGCAGTTCTTC. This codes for CASSRPGWAEQFF.

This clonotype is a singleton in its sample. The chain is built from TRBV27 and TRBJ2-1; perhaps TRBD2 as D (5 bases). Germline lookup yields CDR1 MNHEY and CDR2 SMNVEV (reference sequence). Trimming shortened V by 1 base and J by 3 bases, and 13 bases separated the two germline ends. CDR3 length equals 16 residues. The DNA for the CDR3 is TGTGCCAGCAGTTTATTACTCGCGGGTCGCTACAATGAGCAGTTCTTC. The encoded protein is CASSLLLAGRYNEQFF.

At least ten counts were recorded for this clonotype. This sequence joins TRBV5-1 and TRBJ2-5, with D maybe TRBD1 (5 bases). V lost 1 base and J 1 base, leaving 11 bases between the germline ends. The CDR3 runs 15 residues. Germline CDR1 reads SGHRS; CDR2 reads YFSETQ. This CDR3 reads CASSLTGRSQETQYF. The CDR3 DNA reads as TGCGCCAGCAGCTTGACAGGAAGGAGCCAAGAGACCCAGTACTTC.

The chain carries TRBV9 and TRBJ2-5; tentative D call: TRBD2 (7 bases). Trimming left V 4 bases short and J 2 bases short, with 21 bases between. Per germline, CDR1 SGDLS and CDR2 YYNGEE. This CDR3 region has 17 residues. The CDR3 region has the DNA TGTGCCAGCAGCCCCGAACTGGGGGGGCCCAATCAAGAGACCCAGTACTTC. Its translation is CASSPELGGPNQETQYF.

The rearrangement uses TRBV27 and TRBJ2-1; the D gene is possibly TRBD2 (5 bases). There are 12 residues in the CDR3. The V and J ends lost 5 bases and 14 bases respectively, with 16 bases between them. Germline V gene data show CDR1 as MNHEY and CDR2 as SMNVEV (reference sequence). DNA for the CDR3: TGTGCCAGCAGTACAACGATCGAGAGGGAGTTCTTC. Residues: CASSTTIEREFF.

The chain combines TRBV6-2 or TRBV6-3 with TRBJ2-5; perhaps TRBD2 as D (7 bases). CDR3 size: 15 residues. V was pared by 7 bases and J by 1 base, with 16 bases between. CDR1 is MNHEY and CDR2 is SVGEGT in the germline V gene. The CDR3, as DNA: TGTGCCAGCACCGAAGGGGGGAGGGTCCAAGAGACCCAGTACTTC. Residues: CASTEGGRVQETQYF.

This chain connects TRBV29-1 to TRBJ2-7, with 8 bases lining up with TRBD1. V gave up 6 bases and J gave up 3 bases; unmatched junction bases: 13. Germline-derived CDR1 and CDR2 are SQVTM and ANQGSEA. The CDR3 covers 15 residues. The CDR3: CSVTNRGSGLYEQYF. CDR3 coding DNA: TGCAGCGTGACGAACAGGGGGTCGGGACTCTACGAGCAGTACTTC.

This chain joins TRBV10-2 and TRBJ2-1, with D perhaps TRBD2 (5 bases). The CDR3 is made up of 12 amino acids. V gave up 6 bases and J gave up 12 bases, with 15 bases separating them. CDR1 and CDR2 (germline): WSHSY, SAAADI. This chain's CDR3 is CASRASGGGQFF. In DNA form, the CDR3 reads TGCGCCAGCAGGGCGTCTGGTGGAGGGCAGTTCTTC.

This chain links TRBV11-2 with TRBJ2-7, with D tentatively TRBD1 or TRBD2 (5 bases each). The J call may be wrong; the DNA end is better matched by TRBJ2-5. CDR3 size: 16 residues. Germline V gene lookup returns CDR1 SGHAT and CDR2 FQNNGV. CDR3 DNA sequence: TGTGCCAGCAGTCCCCTCTTCCCGGGGCGGGTGGAGACCCAGTACTTC. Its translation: CASSPLFPGRVETQYF.

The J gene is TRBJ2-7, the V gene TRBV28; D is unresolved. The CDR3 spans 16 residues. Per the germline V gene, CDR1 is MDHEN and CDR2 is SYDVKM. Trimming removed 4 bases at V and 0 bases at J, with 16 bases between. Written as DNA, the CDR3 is TGTGCCAGCAGTTCCCCCTCTTCGACCGGCTCCTACGAGCAGTACTTC. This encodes CASSSPSSTGSYEQYF.

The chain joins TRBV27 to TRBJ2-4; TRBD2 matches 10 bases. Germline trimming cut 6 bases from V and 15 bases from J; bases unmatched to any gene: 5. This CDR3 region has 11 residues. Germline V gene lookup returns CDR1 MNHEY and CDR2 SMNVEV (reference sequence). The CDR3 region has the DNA TGTGCCAGCAGCAATAGCGGGGGGCTGTACTTC. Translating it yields CASSNSGGLYF.